This TCR beta chain stems from a study of T cells in Graves' hyperthyroidism and ophthalmopathy. Findings of the study overall: Ophthalmopathy cases were set apart from stable hyperthyroidism by a 13 V-J model.

Among the patients, aged 18 to 65, hyperthyroidism was newly diagnosed and had lasted under 2 months. The CDR3 regions of TCR beta were amplified from RNA transcripts. First-round RT-PCR with HTBI primers amplified the TCR CDR3 region. Each CDR3 protein gets one entry after TCRdb re-called the multiplex PCR reads with MiXCR. The repertoire consists of under 800,000 distinct CDR3 sequences, with 13% to 15% occurring once and the leading ten covering roughly 10%. To note about this clonotype: Its antigen remains unidentified.

This receptor was obtained from a woman aged 18-35 years with Graves' hyperthyroidism. Sequenced material: blood.

The DNA for the CDR3 is TGTGCCAGCATCGCCACCCGGACTAGCGGGAGGAGAAATGAGCAGTTCTTC. Translation gives CASIATRTSGRRNEQFF. The V gene is TRBV28, the J gene TRBJ2-1, with 14 bases identical to TRBD2. Germline-derived CDR1 and CDR2 are MDHEN and SYDVKM. The CDR3 has 17 residues. The trim removed 7 bases at V and 7 bases at J, leaving 12 bases unmatched.